This TCR beta chain was recorded in a study of neurological immune-mediated disorders. Across the whole study: In a group of around 35 multiple sclerosis patients, some 31 had the relapsing-remitting type and 3 had the secondary progressive type.

Points from the study as a whole: In HTLV-1-associated myelopathy, TCR clonal expansion was greatest, and in multiple sclerosis it was least, below healthy controls. Phylogenetic analysis grouped 18 of 34 multiple sclerosis patients' repertoires together, suggesting a possible repertoire signature.

Indicated time point: longitudinal time-point 3. TCRdb itself ran the 5' RACE reads through MiXCR, one entry per CDR3 protein. Of 84,000 or so distinct CDR3 sequences listed, 3.5% to 5.5% are singletons. This clonotype has ten or more counts. Its antigen remains unknown. This sequence was found in a woman aged 55 to 70 with multiple sclerosis. Sequenced: PBMCs.

The CDR3 spells CASRPGTGVIRELFF. The CDR3 DNA is TGTGCCAGCAGACCCGGGACAGGGGTGATCCGGGAGCTGTTTTTT. The chain carries TRBV7-9 and TRBJ2-2; 10 positions match TRBD1. The CDR3 totals 15 residues. CDR1 is SEHNR, CDR2 FQNEAQ, per germline (reference sequence). Germline trimming cut 6 bases from V and 9 bases from J; bases unmatched to any gene: 10.